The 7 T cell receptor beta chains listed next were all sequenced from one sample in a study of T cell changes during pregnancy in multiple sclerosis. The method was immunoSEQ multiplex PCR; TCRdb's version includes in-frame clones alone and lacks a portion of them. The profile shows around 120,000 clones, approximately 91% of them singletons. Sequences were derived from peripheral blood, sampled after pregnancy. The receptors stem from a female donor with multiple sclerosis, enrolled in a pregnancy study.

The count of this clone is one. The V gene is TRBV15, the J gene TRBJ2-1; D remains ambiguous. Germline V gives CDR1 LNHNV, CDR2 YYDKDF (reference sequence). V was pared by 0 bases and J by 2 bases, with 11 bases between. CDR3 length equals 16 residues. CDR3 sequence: CATSRDVKSAYNEQFF. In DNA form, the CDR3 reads TGTGCCACCAGCAGAGATGTCAAATCGGCCTACAATGAGCAGTTCTTC.

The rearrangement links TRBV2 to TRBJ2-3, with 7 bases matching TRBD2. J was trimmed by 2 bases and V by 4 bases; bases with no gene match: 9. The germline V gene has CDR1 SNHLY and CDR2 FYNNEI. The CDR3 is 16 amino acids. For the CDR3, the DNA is TGTGCCAGCAGTGCCAGTCTAGCGGAGCTCACAGATACGCAGTATTTT. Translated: CASSASLAELTDTQYF.

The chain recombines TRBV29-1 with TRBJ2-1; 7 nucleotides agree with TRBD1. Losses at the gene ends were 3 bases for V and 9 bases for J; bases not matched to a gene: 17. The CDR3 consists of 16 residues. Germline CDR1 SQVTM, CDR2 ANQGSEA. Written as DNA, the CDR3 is TGCAGCGTTGAGGCTTTTGGGACAGATCATATAGGTGAGCAGTTCTTC. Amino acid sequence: CSVEAFGTDHIGEQFF.

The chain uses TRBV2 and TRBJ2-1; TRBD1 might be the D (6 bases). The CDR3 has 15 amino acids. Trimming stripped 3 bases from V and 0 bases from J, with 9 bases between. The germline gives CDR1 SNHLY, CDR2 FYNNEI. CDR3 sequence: CASSDVGGSYNEQFF. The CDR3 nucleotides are TGTGCCAGCAGTGATGTAGGGGGCTCCTACAATGAGCAGTTCTTC.

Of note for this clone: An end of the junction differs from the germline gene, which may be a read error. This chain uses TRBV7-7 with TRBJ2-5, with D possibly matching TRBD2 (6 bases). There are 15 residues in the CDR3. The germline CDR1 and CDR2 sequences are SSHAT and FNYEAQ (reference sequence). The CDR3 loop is CASSLGSSVGETQYF. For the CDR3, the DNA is TGTGCTAGCAGCTTAGGGTCTAGCGTTGGGGAGACCCAGTACTTC.

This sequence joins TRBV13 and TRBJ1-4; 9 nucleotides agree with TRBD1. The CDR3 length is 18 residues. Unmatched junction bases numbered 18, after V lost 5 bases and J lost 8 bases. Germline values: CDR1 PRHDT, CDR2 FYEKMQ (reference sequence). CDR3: CASSAIMGGGQGEEKLFF. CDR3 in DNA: TGTGCCAGCAGCGCCATTATGGGGGGGGGACAGGGTGAGGAAAAACTGTTTTTT.

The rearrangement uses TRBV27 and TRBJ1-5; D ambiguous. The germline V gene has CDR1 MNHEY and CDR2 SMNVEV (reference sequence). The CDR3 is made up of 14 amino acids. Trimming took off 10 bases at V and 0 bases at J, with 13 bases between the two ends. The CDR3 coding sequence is TGTGCCAACGGAAGGACTTATAGCAATCAGCCCCAGCATTTT. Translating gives CANGRTYSNQPQHF.